A selection of T cell receptor beta chains follows, all from one sample in a study of blood T cell repertoires in COVID-19. This table comes from immunoSEQ multiplex PCR, and its TCRdb copy is limited to in-frame clones, with some not included. The data show about 93,000 clones, about 86% seen once. Source material: peripheral blood. These receptor sequences come from a woman older than 75 with acute or convalescent COVID-19. CDR3s include the opening cysteine and the closing phenylalanine or tryptophan. D genes are given only for firm matches. The size field is filled for only some rows; it gives once, few, many or a size class.

cdr3_aa cdr3_nt v_call cdr3_length j_call clone_size d_call
CASSSPGQANTDTQYF TGTGCCAGCAGCTCTCCGGGACAGGCCAACACAGATACGCAGTATTTT TRBV7-9 16 TRBJ2-3 - TRBD1
CASSVLSLNTGELFF TGTGCCAGCAGTGTTCTAAGCCTGAACACCGGGGAGCTGTTTTTT TRBV2 15 TRBJ2-2 - -
CASRGQSSYNEQFF TGTGCCAGCCGGGGACAGAGCTCCTACAATGAGCAGTTCTTC TRBV2 14 TRBJ2-1 - TRBD1
CASALHGQPQHF TGTGCTAGTGCCTTACACGGGCAGCCCCAGCATTTT TRBV12-5 12 TRBJ1-5 - -
CASSLTGGGGGETQYF TGTGCCAGCAGCTTAACCGGCGGGGGGGGCGGAGAGACCCAGTACTTC TRBV11-2 16 TRBJ2-5 - TRBD2
CAWSPQGIGYTF TGTGCCTGGAGTCCACAGGGAATTGGCTACACCTTC TRBV30 12 TRBJ1-2 - -
CATSRDDRVFTEAFF TGTGCCACCAGCAGAGACGACAGGGTCTTCACTGAAGCTTTCTTT TRBV15 15 TRBJ1-1 - TRBD1
CASSFGTGAGGYTF TGTGCCAGCAGCTTCGGGACAGGGGCGGGAGGCTACACCTTC TRBV5-6 14 TRBJ1-2 - TRBD1
CASSPRIFYEQYF TGTGCCAGCAGTCCGCGTATATTCTACGAGCAGTACTTC TRBV27 13 TRBJ2-7 - -
CASSVSGQGQQPQHF TGTGCCAGCAGTGTTTCGGGACAGGGACAACAGCCCCAGCATTTT TRBV2 15 TRBJ1-5 - TRBD1
CASSPGTRSYEQFF TGCGCCAGCAGCCCCGGGACTCGAAGTTATGAGCAGTTCTTC TRBV5-1 14 TRBJ2-1 - -
CASSHGTSGGDITDTQYF TGCGCCAGCAGCCATGGGACTAGCGGGGGGGATATCACAGATACGCAGTATTTT TRBV5-1 18 TRBJ2-3 - TRBD2
CASSPAGVAGGYNEQFF TGTGCCAGCAGCCCCGCCGGGGTAGCGGGGGGGTACAATGAGCAGTTCTTC TRBV7-2 17 TRBJ2-1 few TRBD2
CASSIKGDRGRSPLHF TGTGCCAGTAGTATTAAGGGGGACAGGGGAAGGTCACCCCTCCACTTT TRBV19 16 TRBJ1-6 - TRBD1
CASSPRGTGRQETQYF TGTGCCAGCAGCCCGAGGGGGACAGGACGACAAGAGACCCAGTACTTC TRBV13 16 TRBJ2-5 - TRBD1
CAWSVSTGPQPQHF TGTGCCTGGAGTGTAAGTACAGGGCCACAGCCCCAGCATTTT TRBV30 14 TRBJ1-5 - -
CASSLEVRVGAYNEQFF TGTGCCAGCAGTTTAGAGGTCCGGGTAGGGGCCTACAATGAGCAGTTCTTC TRBV27 17 TRBJ2-1 - -
CASSRTGNTEAFF TGTGCCAGCAGTCGGACAGGGAACACTGAAGCTTTCTTT TRBV6-5 13 TRBJ1-1 - TRBD1
CASSLRPGNTEAFF TGTGCCAGCAGTTTAAGGCCAGGGAACACTGAAGCTTTCTTT TRBV28 14 TRBJ1-1 few -
CATGSGGAGETQYF TGTGCCACCGGCAGCGGGGGGGCTGGAGAGACCCAGTACTTC TRBV24-1 14 TRBJ2-5 - TRBD2
CASSRQGWNTEAFF TGCGCCAGCAGCCGACAGGGATGGAACACTGAAGCTTTCTTT TRBV5-1 14 TRBJ1-1 - TRBD1
CASSQGRQGYTEAFF TGTGCCAGCAGCCAAGGGAGACAGGGGTACACTGAAGCTTTCTTT TRBV3-1/TRBV3-2 15 TRBJ1-1 few TRBD1